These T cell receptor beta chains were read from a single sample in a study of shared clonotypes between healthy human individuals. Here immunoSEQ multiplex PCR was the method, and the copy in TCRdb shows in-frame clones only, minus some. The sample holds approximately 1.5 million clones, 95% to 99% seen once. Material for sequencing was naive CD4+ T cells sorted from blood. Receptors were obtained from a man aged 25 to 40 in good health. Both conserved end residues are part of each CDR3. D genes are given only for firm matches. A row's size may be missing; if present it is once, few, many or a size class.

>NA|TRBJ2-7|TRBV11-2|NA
CASSLVGTSSEQYF
TGTGCCAGCAGCTTAGTAGGGACCTCAAGCGAGCAGTACTTC
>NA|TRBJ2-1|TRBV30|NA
CAWSVRDEQFF
TGTGCCTGGAGTGTGAGGGATGAGCAGTTCTTC
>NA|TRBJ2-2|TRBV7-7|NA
CASSLTRTGELFF
TGTGCTAGCAGCTTAACCCGGACCGGGGAGCTGTTTTTT
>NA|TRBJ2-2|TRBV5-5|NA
CASSLDLPNTGELFF
TGTGCCAGCAGCTTGGACTTACCGAACACCGGGGAGCTGTTTTTT
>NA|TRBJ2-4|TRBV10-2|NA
CASTAQVGLAKNIQYF
TGCGCCAGCACCGCCCAAGTTGGGCTAGCCAAAAACATTCAGTACTTC
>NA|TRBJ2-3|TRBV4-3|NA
CASSQDRDNTDTQYF
TGCGCCAGCAGCCAAGATCGGGACAACACAGATACGCAGTATTTT
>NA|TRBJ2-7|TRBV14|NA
CASSLQGRHYEQYF
TGTGCCAGCAGCCTACAGGGAAGGCACTACGAGCAGTACTTC
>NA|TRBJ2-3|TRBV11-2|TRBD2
CASSTGLAGSTDTQYF
TGTGCCAGCAGCACTGGGCTAGCGGGGAGCACAGATACGCAGTATTTT
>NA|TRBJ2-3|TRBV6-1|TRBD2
CASSEEAIRSGRIRTDTQYF
TGTGCCAGCAGTGAGGAGGCTATTCGTAGCGGGAGAATTCGCACAGATACGCAGTATTTT
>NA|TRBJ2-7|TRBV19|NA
CASSIGDTSSYEQYF
TGTGCCAGTAGTATCGGGGACACCAGCTCCTACGAGCAGTACTTC
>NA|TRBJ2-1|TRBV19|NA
CASSIRTVYNEQFF
TGTGCCAGTAGTATCCGGACGGTGTACAATGAGCAGTTCTTC
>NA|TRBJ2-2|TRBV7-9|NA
CASSHGLSHTGELFF
TGTGCCAGCAGCCACGGACTATCCCACACCGGGGAGCTGTTTTTT
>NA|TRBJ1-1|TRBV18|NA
CASSPGTDTEAFF
TGTGCCAGCTCACCTGGGACCGACACTGAAGCTTTCTTT
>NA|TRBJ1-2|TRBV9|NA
CASSVDYNYGYTF
TGTGCCAGCAGCGTAGATTATAACTATGGCTACACCTTC
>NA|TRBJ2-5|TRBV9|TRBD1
CASSRAGQAETQYF
TGTGCCAGCAGCCGTGCCGGACAGGCAGAGACCCAGTACTTC
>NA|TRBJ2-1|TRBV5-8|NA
CASSLPRRWNRYYNEQFF
TGTGCCAGCAGCTTACCTCGACGATGGAACAGGTACTACAATGAGCAGTTCTTC
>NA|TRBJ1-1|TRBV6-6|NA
CASSPQGQNTEAFF
TGTGCCAGCAGTCCCCAGGGGCAGAACACTGAAGCTTTCTTT
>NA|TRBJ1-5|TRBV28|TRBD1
CAVRDRDFRSNQPQHF
TGTGCAGTCCGGGACAGGGACTTTCGTAGCAATCAGCCCCAGCATTTT
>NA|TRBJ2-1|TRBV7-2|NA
CASSTRSNNEQFF
TGTGCCAGCAGCACCAGATCGAACAATGAGCAGTTCTTC
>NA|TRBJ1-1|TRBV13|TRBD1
CASSLRGRGAEAFF
TGTGCCAGCAGCTTGAGGGGGCGGGGAGCTGAAGCTTTCTTT
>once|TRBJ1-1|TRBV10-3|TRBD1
CAGRGTEMNTEAFF
TGTGCCGGAAGGGGGACAGAAATGAACACTGAAGCTTTCTTT
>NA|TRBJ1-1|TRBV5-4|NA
CASSLNAGMNTEAFF
TGTGCCAGCAGCTTGAATGCAGGGATGAACACTGAAGCTTTCTTT
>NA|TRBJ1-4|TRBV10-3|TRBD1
CAISQSTGGNEKLFF
TGTGCCATCAGTCAATCCACAGGGGGAAATGAAAAACTGTTTTTT
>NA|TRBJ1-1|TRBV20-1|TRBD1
CSAQGDTEAFF
TGCAGTGCTCAGGGGGACACTGAAGCTTTCTTT
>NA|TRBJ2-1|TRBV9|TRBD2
CASSQVTSGLGDEQFF
TGTGCCAGCAGCCAAGTTACTAGCGGCTTAGGCGATGAGCAGTTCTTC
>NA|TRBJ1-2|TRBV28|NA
CASSRPGAGGDGYTF
TGTGCCAGCAGCCGACCGGGGGCAGGCGGTGATGGCTACACCTTC
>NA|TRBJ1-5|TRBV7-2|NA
CASSRSGRNQPQHF
TGTGCCAGCAGCCGGTCGGGAAGGAATCAGCCCCAGCATTTT
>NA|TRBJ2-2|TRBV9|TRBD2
CASSVAPSGNTGELFF
TGTGCCAGCAGCGTAGCGCCTAGCGGTAACACCGGGGAGCTGTTTTTT
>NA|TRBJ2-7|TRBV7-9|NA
CASSSGSSYEQYF
TGTGCCAGCAGTTCAGGGTCCTCCTACGAGCAGTACTTC
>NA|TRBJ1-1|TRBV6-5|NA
CASIDGGTEAFF
TGTGCCAGCATTGACGGGGGCACTGAAGCTTTCTTT
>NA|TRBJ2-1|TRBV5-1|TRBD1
CASSPRTGDNEQFF
TGCGCCAGCAGCCCCCGGACAGGGGACAATGAGCAGTTCTTC
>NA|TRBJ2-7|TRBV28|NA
CASRRSEGYEQYF
TGTGCCAGCCGTAGGTCGGAAGGCTACGAGCAGTACTTC